What follows are 26 T cell receptor beta chains derived from one specimen sequenced in a study of technical replicates of blood from several donors. Profiling relied on immunoSEQ multiplex PCR, and the TCRdb table lists in-frame clones only, not all of them. This sample carries roughly 70,000 clones, 85% to 95% of them seen once, and the ten largest clones take 4.7%. The source material was PBMCs. The receptors were gathered from a human donor in good health. Some clones in this sample may be carry-over from other donors' samples.

This clone was counted once. The chain has TRBV6-5 and TRBJ1-2; 7 bases line up with TRBD1. Germline CDR1 and CDR2: MNHEY and SVGAGI. The CDR3 sequence is 14 residues long. V was clipped by 6 bases and J by 3 bases; unmatched bases: 7. CDR3 sequence reads: CASRPTGVDYGYTF. The CDR3 DNA is TGTGCCAGCAGACCAACAGGGGTTGACTATGGCTACACCTTC.

This clone was detected once. The CDR3 sequence: CASSSRAGERSEKLFF. In DNA, the CDR3 is TGTGCCAGCAGCTCCCGGGCGGGGGAGCGAAGTGAAAAACTGTTTTTT. This chain connects TRBV5-8 to TRBJ1-4; D may be TRBD1 (5 bases). The CDR3 totals 16 residues. Germline loops: CDR1 SGHTS, CDR2 YDEGEE. V lost 3 bases and J lost 7, with 19 bases in between. Filled out from reference TRBV5-8 and TRBJ1-4, the complete variable domain reads EAGVTQSPTHLIKTRGQQATLRCSPISGHTSVYWYQQALGLGLQFLLWYDEGEERNRGNFPPRFSGRQFPNYSSELNVNALELEDSALYLCASSSRAGERSEKLFFGSGTQLSVL.

This clone is a singleton in its sample. V is TRBV5-6 and J is TRBJ1-2; D ambiguous. The CDR3 runs to 16 residues. Trimming shortened V by 2 bases and J by 4 bases, and 18 bases separated the two germline ends. Germline V gives CDR1 SGHDT, CDR2 YYEEEE. CDR3 sequence (DNA): TGTGCCAGCAGCTTAACTTCCGGGAATCTGGGCTATGGCTACACCTTC. Its protein product is CASSLTSGNLGYGYTF.

This clone was observed a single time. V usage is TRBV4-1 and J usage is TRBJ2-1, with 9 bases lining up with TRBD2. The CDR3 sequence is 17 residues long. Germline V gene data show CDR1 as MGHRA and CDR2 as YSYEKL. Trimming took 3 bases from V and 5 from J; bases not matched to a gene: 11. The CDR3 DNA reads as TGCGCCAGCAGCCATCTAACTCGGACTAGCGACAACAATGAGCAGTTCTTC. Its translation is CASSHLTRTSDNNEQFF.

The sample holds one count of this clone. This rearrangement joins TRBV6-5 to TRBJ2-1, with 7 bases that match TRBD2. The V gene end was trimmed by 5 bases and the J gene end by 9 bases; junction bases not matched to a gene: 4. Germline V CDR1 and CDR2: MNHEY, SVGAGI. This CDR3 is built from 12 residues. The CDR3 loop reads CASSKGLTEQFF. The DNA of the CDR3 is TGTGCCAGCAGTAAGGGACTAACTGAGCAGTTCTTC.

The chain has TRBV5-6 and TRBJ1-2; a weak D match, TRBD1 (5 bases). Per germline, CDR1 SGHDT and CDR2 YYEEEE. The CDR3 consists of 12 residues. Trimming stripped 0 bases from V and 5 bases from J, with 5 bases between. CDR3 amino acids: CASSLGQYGYTF. The CDR3, as DNA: TGTGCCAGCAGCTTGGGACAGTATGGCTACACCTTC.

V is TRBV7-2 and J is TRBJ1-5, with TRBD1 matching 8 bases. Germline trimming cut 5 bases from V and 0 bases from J; bases unmatched to any gene: 6. CDR1 is SGHTA and CDR2 is FQGNSA in the germline V gene. CDR3 length: 16 residues. CDR3 loop: CASSPRTGNSNQPQHF. In nucleotides, the CDR3 is TGTGCCAGCAGCCCGAGGACAGGGAATAGCAATCAGCCCCAGCATTTT.

The chain recombines TRBV30 with TRBJ2-1; 7 nucleotides align to TRBD1. Germline V gene sequence: CDR1 GTSNPN, CDR2 SVGIG (reference sequence). The CDR3 loop spans 12 amino acids. V lost 0 bases and J lost 7; bases outside the gene matches: 0. CDR3 nucleotide sequence: TGTGCCTGGAGTGTACAGGGGAATGAGCAGTTCTTC. Its translation is CAWSVQGNEQFF.

V gene TRBV7-6 combines with J gene TRBJ2-2, with no clear D. This CDR3 has 16 amino acids. Germline V gives CDR1 SGHVS, CDR2 FNYEAQ. V shed 5 bases and J shed 2 bases, with 15 bases lying between them. The CDR3 sequence is CASSPGYGSNTGELFF. CDR3 bases: TGTGCCAGCAGCCCAGGATATGGCAGCAACACCGGGGAGCTGTTTTTT.

The chain carries TRBV7-9 and TRBJ2-3; 10 bases agree with TRBD2. CDR3 length: 17 amino acids. V shed 5 bases and J 3 bases; nucleotides not matched to a gene: 11. Germline CDR1 SEHNR, CDR2 FQNEAQ (reference sequence). CDR3 nucleotides: TGTGCCAGCAGCCAGGGGAGCGGGGGGGCGTATACAGATACGCAGTATTTT. This encodes CASSQGSGGAYTDTQYF.

This clone was observed a few times. V and J are TRBV7-3 and TRBJ2-2; 7 nucleotides agree with TRBD2. The CDR3 spans 14 residues. Losses at the gene ends were 7 bases for V and 5 bases for J; bases not matched to a gene: 7. CDR1 is SGHTA and CDR2 is FQGTGA in the germline V gene. CDR3 region: CASTQMGGTGELFF. The CDR3 nucleotides are TGTGCCAGCACGCAAATGGGGGGGACCGGGGAGCTGTTTTTT.

V gene TRBV6-1 combines with J gene TRBJ1-4; 9 bases map to TRBD1. The CDR3 is 14 residues long. V gave up 5 bases and J gave up 6 bases; unmatched junction bases: 4. Germline CDR1 reads MNHNS; CDR2 reads SASEGT. The CDR3 sequence: CASSLGTGYEKLFF. The DNA of the CDR3 is TGTGCCAGCAGTCTCGGGACAGGGTATGAAAAACTGTTTTTT.

The CDR3 sequence is CASSDGQHTDTQYF. CDR3 in DNA: TGTGCCAGCAGTGACGGACAGCACACAGATACGCAGTATTTT. The chain recombines TRBV6-4 with TRBJ2-3; D may be TRBD1 (6 bases). V lost 2 bases and J lost 2, with 8 bases in between. This CDR3 has 14 residues. Germline lookup yields CDR1 MRHNA and CDR2 SNTAGT.

The J gene is TRBJ2-5, the V gene TRBV5-1, with 9 bases fitting TRBD2. The germline CDR1 and CDR2 sequences are SGHRS and YFSETQ. V was pared by 3 bases and J by 5 bases, with 8 bases of the junction left unmatched. CDR3 size: 15 residues. CDR3 in DNA: TGCGCCAGCAGCTCCTCTCAGCGGGGGGTGGAGACCCAGTACTTC. Translation gives CASSSSQRGVETQYF.

The rearrangement links TRBV19 to TRBJ2-3; 9 nucleotides align to TRBD2. The J segment lost 8 bases and the V segment lost 6 bases, leaving 12 bases of the junction unmatched. Looked up from germline, CDR1 is LNHDA and CDR2 is SQIVND (reference sequence). The length of the CDR3 is 15 residues. The CDR3 DNA follows: TGTGCCAGTAGCTACTCGGGACTAGCCCGCATTACGCAGTATTTT. It yields the protein CASSYSGLARITQYF. Supplemented by reference TRBV19 and TRBJ2-3, the full variable domain reads DGGITQSPKYLFRKEGQNVTLSCEQNLNHDAMYWYRQDPGQGLRLIYYSQIVNDFQKGDIAEGYSVSREKKESFPLTVTSAQKNPTAFYLCASSYSGLARITQYFGPGTRLTVL.

A single count supports this clone. This chain joins TRBV15 and TRBJ2-7, with no clear D. The CDR3 runs to 13 residues. V was pared by 5 bases and J by 6 bases, with 14 bases between. From germline, CDR1 is LNHNV and CDR2 YYDKDF (reference sequence). The CDR3 nucleotides are TGTGCCACCAGCGGTCTATTTGGAGCCGAGCAGTACTTC. This codes for CATSGLFGAEQYF.

The rearrangement links TRBV2 to TRBJ2-7; TRBD1 matches at 8 bases. J gave up 4 bases and V 10 bases, and 12 bases lay outside the gene matches. Looked up from germline, CDR1 is SNHLY and CDR2 is FYNNEI. CDR3 size: 14 residues. CDR3 nucleotide sequence: TGTGCCAATTCCCAGGGGGCCACCCCTTACGAGCAGTACTTC. It encodes CANSQGATPYEQYF.

The V call is TRBV6-4, the J call TRBJ2-1, with 7 nucleotides matching TRBD2. V lost 0 bases to trimming and J lost 6 bases; unmatched junction nucleotides: 5. The CDR3 is made up of 15 amino acids. Germline loops: CDR1 MRHNA, CDR2 SNTAGT. This CDR3 is CASSDSGEGFNEQFF. The CDR3 DNA sequence: TGTGCCAGCAGTGACTCGGGGGAGGGCTTCAATGAGCAGTTCTTC.

The genes are TRBV29-1 and TRBJ1-2; TRBD1 aligns across 7 bases. The CDR3 consists of 15 residues. From germline, CDR1 is SQVTM and CDR2 ANQGSEA. V lost 0 bases to trimming and J lost 9 bases; unmatched junction nucleotides: 13. The CDR3: CSVEDRGAIPLRYTF. In nucleotides, the CDR3 is TGCAGCGTTGAAGACAGGGGGGCTATTCCCCTTCGCTACACCTTC.

In DNA form, the CDR3 reads TGCGCCAGCAGCGCTCGGGTTGAGTATGGCTACACCTTC. This gives the protein CASSARVEYGYTF. V gene TRBV5-1 combines with J gene TRBJ1-2, with D hard to call. The V and J ends lost 4 bases and 5 bases respectively, with 12 bases between them. The CDR3 runs 13 residues. CDR1 SGHRS and CDR2 YFSETQ come from the germline V gene.

The chain recombines TRBV15 with TRBJ2-4; 10 bases are shared with TRBD1. The CDR3 is made up of 19 amino acids. Germline assignment: CDR1 LNHNV and CDR2 YYDKDF (reference sequence). V was pared by 0 bases and J by 5 bases, with 13 bases of the junction left unmatched. CDR3 in DNA: TGTGCCACCAGCAGAGATCTGGGACAGGGGACCATCCTAGAAAACATTCAGTACTTC. Translated, it gives CATSRDLGQGTILENIQYF.

The V call is TRBV2, the J call TRBJ2-1, with 9 bases matching TRBD2. CDR3 length: 15 residues. The V gene's germline CDR1 is SNHLY and CDR2 FYNNEI. V shed 6 bases and J 3 bases; nucleotides not matched to a gene: 6. CDR3 sequence reads: CASSRGLAGYNEQFF. The DNA of the CDR3 is TGTGCCAGCAGCCGGGGACTAGCCGGCTACAATGAGCAGTTCTTC.

The sample holds a few counts of this clone. V gene TRBV6-4 combines with J gene TRBJ2-3, with D uncertain. CDR1 is MRHNA, CDR2 SNTAGT, per germline. Deletions cut 5 bases from V and 5 bases from J, with 11 bases between. This CDR3 contains 13 residues. The CDR3 sequence is CASSSRPLDTQYF. The DNA of the CDR3 is TGTGCCAGCAGTTCCAGGCCCCTAGATACGCAGTATTTT.

The CDR3 region has the DNA TGTGCCAGCAGTCTTAATAGCGGGAGCTCCTACGAGCAGTACTTC. Residues: CASSLNSGSSYEQYF. This chain links TRBV6-5 with TRBJ2-7; TRBD2 aligns across 9 bases. CDR3 length: 15 residues. Germline-derived CDR1 and CDR2 are MNHEY and SVGAGI. J lost 0 bases, V lost 5 bases, and 5 bases had no gene match.

The chain has TRBV7-9 and TRBJ2-7; D gene unclear. The CDR3 has 11 residues. Trimming left V 6 bases short and J 3 bases short, with 6 bases between. The germline CDR1 and CDR2 sequences are SEHNR and FQNEAQ (reference sequence). CDR3 in DNA: TGTGCCAGCAGTCGTCTCTACGAGCAGTACTTC. This codes for CASSRLYEQYF.

The genes are TRBV6-6 and TRBJ1-3; D ambiguous. Germline loops: CDR1 MNHNY, CDR2 SVGAGI (reference sequence). The CDR3 contains 14 residues. V lost 8 bases to trimming and J lost 0 bases, with 11 bases between them. CDR3 coding DNA: TGTGCCAGCTGTTGGGGAGGCTCTGGAAACACCATATATTTT. It translates to CASCWGGSGNTIYF.